The rows below give T cell receptor beta chains drawn from one sample of a study of Graves' ophthalmopathy and Graves' hyperthyroidism. Each CDR3 protein gets one entry after TCRdb re-called the multiplex PCR reads with MiXCR. The table has roughly 160,000 distinct CDR3 sequences, just under 40% seen once; the top ten hold roughly 8.9%. The sample was peripheral blood. The receptors derive from a man in his thirties or forties with Graves' ophthalmopathy. Each CDR3 is given with its conserved first and last residue. D genes are given only for firm matches. Only some rows state a clone size, as once, few, many or a class for expanded clones.

clone size	D gene	V gene	J gene	CDR3 protein	CDR3 DNA
-	-	TRBV11-1	TRBJ1-2	CASSLTDGADYGYTF	TGTGCCAGCAGCCTCACCGATGGAGCCGATTATGGCTACACCTTC
many	-	TRBV2	TRBJ2-2	CASKSGYTGELFF	TGTGCCAGCAAGTCGGGATACACCGGGGAGCTGTTTTTT
many	-	TRBV12-3/TRBV12-4	TRBJ2-7	CASSNFYEQYF	TGTGCCAGCAGTAATTTCTACGAGCAGTACTTC
-	-	TRBV20-1	TRBJ2-7	CRASSGLSKDRQYF	TGCAGAGCTTCGAGCGGACTATCAAAGGATAGGCAGTACTTC
-	-	TRBV12-3/TRBV12-4	TRBJ1-1	CASRPNRVTEAFF	TGTGCCAGCAGGCCCAACAGGGTCACTGAAGCTTTCTTT
-	-	TRBV12-3/TRBV12-4	TRBJ1-2	CASSGGGSFYGYTF	TGTGCCAGCAGTGGAGGTGGTTCCTTCTATGGCTACACCTTC
-	-	TRBV7-2	TRBJ2-2	CASSSSGPNTGELFF	TGTGCCAGTAGCTCGAGCGGGCCAAACACCGGGGAGCTGTTTTTT
-	-	TRBV12-3/TRBV12-4	TRBJ1-6	CASSSTGNNSPLHF	TGTGCCAGCAGTTCGACGGGAAATAATTCACCCCTCCACTTT
-	-	TRBV19	TRBJ2-5	CASSTREGVQETQYF	TGTGCCAGTAGTACCCGGGAAGGAGTTCAAGAGACCCAGTACTTC
-	TRBD1	TRBV20-1	TRBJ2-7	CSAHADRGISYEQYF	TGCAGTGCTCATGCCGACAGGGGGATTTCCTACGAGCAGTACTTC
-	TRBD1	TRBV7-2	TRBJ1-2	CASSRDRGGYTF	TGTGCCAGCAGCCGCGACAGGGGCGGCTACACCTTC
many	-	TRBV28	TRBJ1-1	CASSSSKLAPYPEAFF	TGTGCCAGCAGTTCGTCTAAACTTGCGCCTTATCCTGAAGCTTTCTTT
many	-	TRBV4-3	TRBJ1-1	CASSQDGGTEAFF	TGCGCCAGCAGCCAAGATGGGGGGACTGAAGCTTTCTTT
many	-	TRBV12-5	TRBJ2-7	CASGDYEQYF	TGTGCTAGTGGAGATTACGAGCAGTACTTC
-	-	TRBV6-1	TRBJ1-2	CASSDPGFYGYTF	TGTGCCAGCAGTGATCCGGGATTCTATGGCTACACCTTC
-	-	TRBV12-3/TRBV12-4	TRBJ1-5	CASSLSVYSNQPQHF	TGTGCCAGCAGTTTATCAGTTTATAGCAATCAGCCCCAGCATTTT
-	-	TRBV19	TRBJ2-7	CASSTQLTYEQYF	TGTGCCAGTAGTACACAGCTAACCTACGAGCAGTACTTC
-	-	TRBV28	TRBJ1-5	CASTAGNQPQHF	TGTGCCAGCACCGCGGGCAATCAGCCCCAGCATTTT
few	TRBD2	TRBV5-6	TRBJ2-7	CASARGGTSGSREQYF	TGTGCCAGCGCACGAGGTGGAACTAGCGGCAGTCGCGAGCAGTACTTC
many	TRBD1	TRBV12-3/TRBV12-4	TRBJ1-1	CASRPTGVNTEAFF	TGTGCCAGCAGACCAACAGGGGTGAACACTGAAGCTTTCTTT
many	-	TRBV12-3/TRBV12-4	TRBJ2-7	CASSLWRASEQYF	TGTGCCAGCAGTTTATGGAGGGCCAGCGAGCAGTACTTC
-	-	TRBV5-1	TRBJ1-1	CASSLERQSLTEAFF	TGCGCCAGCAGCTTGGAACGACAGAGCCTCACTGAAGCTTTCTTT
once	TRBD2	TRBV28	TRBJ2-7	CASSFWDLPGLAGGPYEQYF	TGTGCCAGCAGTTTTTGGGACCTCCCGGGACTAGCGGGAGGGCCCTACGAGCAGTACTTC
many	-	TRBV6-2/TRBV6-3	TRBJ1-3	CASRREGRGVYTIYF	TGTGCCAGCAGAAGGGAAGGAAGAGGTGTTTACACCATATATTTT
many	TRBD2	TRBV20-1	TRBJ2-2	CSARDRTSANTGELFF	TGCAGTGCTAGAGATCGGACTAGTGCAAACACCGGGGAGCTGTTTTTT
once	TRBD1	TRBV28	TRBJ1-6	CASSFAGGRGSPLHF	TGTGCCAGCAGTTTCGCAGGGGGTAGGGGTTCACCCCTCCACTTT
many	TRBD1	TRBV15	TRBJ2-6	CATSPPYTGAGANVLTF	TGTGCCACCAGCCCTCCTTACACAGGGGCTGGGGCCAACGTCCTGACTTTC
-	TRBD1	TRBV4-1	TRBJ1-1	CASSHGTGAANTEAFF	TGCGCCAGCAGCCACGGGACAGGGGCCGCGAACACTGAAGCTTTCTTT
-	-	TRBV7-2	TRBJ2-7	CASRGAGPLEQYF	TGTGCCAGCAGGGGGGCAGGTCCCCTGGAGCAGTACTTC